These 17 T cell receptor beta chains share one sample of origin, sequenced in a study of cytomegalovirus exposure and HLA in healthy donors. Primers included in the PCR were 60 Vbeta and 13 Jbeta primers. Method: immunoSEQ multiplex PCR; TCRdb's copy keeps in-frame clones and lacks some. The sample carries about 160,000 clones, roughly 80% recorded once. Specimen: PBMCs. The receptors were sampled from a human donor in good health.

The CDR3: CSVRTGEETQYF. In DNA, the CDR3 is TGCAGCGTTAGGACAGGGGAAGAGACCCAGTACTTC. The gene calls are TRBV29-1 and TRBJ2-5; 9 nucleotides line up with TRBD1. V lost 5 bases, J lost 3 bases, and 1 base stayed unmatched. Looked up from germline, CDR1 is SQVTM and CDR2 is ANQGSEA. The CDR3 totals 12 residues.

This clone was detected a few times. This chain uses TRBV5-6 with TRBJ2-1; 8 bases are shared with TRBD2. Trimming at V came to 3 bases and at J to 3 bases, leaving 5 bases not matched to a gene. Looked up from germline, CDR1 is SGHDT and CDR2 is YYEEEE. The CDR3 extends over 15 amino acids. The CDR3 region is CASSWGTRNYNEQFF. The DNA of the CDR3 is TGTGCCAGCAGCTGGGGGACTAGGAACTACAATGAGCAGTTCTTC. Supplemented by reference TRBV5-6 and TRBJ2-1, the full variable domain reads DAGVTQSPTHLIKTRGQQVTLRCSPKSGHDTVSWYQQALGQGPQFIFQYYEEEERQRGNFPDRFSGHQFPNYSSELNVNALLLGDSALYLCASSWGTRNYNEQFFGPGTRLTVL.

The chain links TRBV19 to TRBJ1-4; D gene uncertain. Per germline, CDR1 LNHDA and CDR2 SQIVND (reference sequence). Trimming took off 10 bases at V and 2 bases at J, with 8 bases between the two ends. The CDR3 is 12 residues long. CDR3 DNA sequence: TGTGCCACAACAACGACTAATGAAAAACTGTTTTTT. It codes for CATTTTNEKLFF.

The V gene is TRBV5-8, the J gene TRBJ1-6, with 7 nucleotides matching TRBD1. Germline V gene data show CDR1 as SGHTS and CDR2 as YDEGEE. This CDR3 has 16 residues. The V segment lost 0 bases and the J segment 8 bases; nucleotides outside the gene matches: 8. CDR3 sequence (DNA): TGTGCCAGCAGCTTGGTAGGGGGCCGGCGGGATTCACCCCTCCACTTT. Encoded protein: CASSLVGGRRDSPLHF.

The gene calls are TRBV4-1 and TRBJ1-5; a possible D gene is TRBD1 (6 bases). V gave up 0 bases and J gave up 5 bases, with 11 bases separating them. Germline assignment: CDR1 MGHRA and CDR2 YSYEKL. The CDR3 has 15 residues. This chain's CDR3 is CASSQEGANYQPQHF. CDR3 DNA sequence: TGCGCCAGCAGCCAAGAGGGGGCGAATTATCAGCCCCAGCATTTT.

The chain recombines TRBV7-2 with TRBJ1-4; 7 bases are a match to TRBD1. Germline CDR1 reads SGHTA; CDR2 reads FQGNSA. There are 15 residues in the CDR3. Losses at the gene ends were 4 bases for V and 8 bases for J; bases not matched to a gene: 10. CDR3 loop: CASSSGTVRGEKLFF. In nucleotides, the CDR3 is TGTGCCAGCAGCTCCGGGACGGTCAGGGGGGAAAAACTGTTTTTT.

The V call is TRBV21-1, the J call TRBJ2-7; the tabulated D call, TRBD1, remains unverified against the DNA. TRBV21-1 is a pseudogene. The CDR3 has 15 residues. The DNA for the CDR3 is TGTGCCAGCAGCAAATGGAACAGGGGGCTGAGCGAGCAGTACTTC. It yields the protein CASSKWNRGLSEQYF.

There are a few counts of this clone. The DNA for the CDR3 is TGTGCCACCAGGGACACACGCTCTGGAAACACCATATATTTT. It is translated as CATRDTRSGNTIYF. The chain joins TRBV2 to TRBJ1-3, with D tentatively TRBD1 (6 bases). The CDR3 covers 14 residues. V lost 10 bases, J lost 0 bases, and 13 bases lay in between. Germline V gene sequence: CDR1 SNHLY, CDR2 FYNNEI.

The V call is TRBV7-2, the J call TRBJ2-3, with D perhaps TRBD2 (6 bases). This CDR3 has 15 amino acids. In germline, CDR1 is SGHTA, CDR2 FQGNSA. Trimming left V 5 bases short and J 0 bases short, with 12 bases between. In DNA form, the CDR3 reads TGTGCCAGCAGCAACTGGGGGGTAAGCACAGATACGCAGTATTTT. This translates into CASSNWGVSTDTQYF.

This sequence joins TRBV18 and TRBJ1-1, with 8 bases matching TRBD1. This CDR3 spans 18 amino acids. The J segment lost 2 bases and the V segment lost 3 bases, leaving 14 bases of the junction unmatched. Per germline, CDR1 KGHSH and CDR2 LQKENI. The CDR3 reads CASSPLTGTGLRNTEAFF. The CDR3 DNA follows: TGTGCCAGCTCACCCCTCACCGGGACAGGTCTGAGAAACACTGAAGCTTTCTTT.

This rearrangement joins TRBV7-9 to TRBJ2-7; a possible D gene is TRBD1 (5 bases). Germline values: CDR1 SEHNR, CDR2 FQNEAQ (reference sequence). Deletions cut 5 bases from V and 2 bases from J, with 10 bases between. The CDR3 contains 13 residues. Here the CDR3 DNA reads TGTGCCAGCAGCCCTAAGGGGCCCTACGAGCAGTACTTC. It is translated as CASSPKGPYEQYF.

The V and J genes are TRBV7-6 and TRBJ1-1; the D gene is possibly TRBD1 (6 bases). This CDR3 has 13 residues. The germline CDR1 and CDR2 sequences are SGHVS and FNYEAQ. The V end was cut by 0 bases, the J end by 6 bases, with 8 bases between. The CDR3 here is CASSLASGAEAFF. The CDR3 DNA reads as TGTGCCAGCAGCTTAGCCTCAGGGGCTGAAGCTTTCTTT. The full variable domain, with the rest looked up from reference TRBV7-6 and TRBJ1-1, is GAGVSQSPRYKVTKRGQDVALRCDPISGHVSLYWYRQALGQGPEFLTYFNYEAQQDKSGLPNDRFSAERPEGSISTLTIQRTEQRDSAMYRCASSLASGAEAFFGQGTRLTVV.

The rearrangement joins TRBV10-3 to TRBJ1-3, with a weak D call TRBD1 (5 bases). Trimming stripped 6 bases from V and 0 bases from J, with 15 bases between. The CDR3 consists of 16 residues. Looked up from germline, CDR1 is ENHRY and CDR2 is SYGVKD. As DNA, the CDR3 is TGTGCCATCAGCCTCAGGGCCCTTTCCTCTGGAAACACCATATATTTT. Its protein is CAISLRALSSGNTIYF.

The J gene is TRBJ2-1, the V gene TRBV18; 10 bases are a match to TRBD1. CDR3 length: 15 amino acids. J gave up 8 bases and V 0 bases, and 4 bases lay outside the gene matches. Germline V gives CDR1 KGHSH, CDR2 LQKENI. CDR3 DNA sequence: TGTGCCAGCTCACCACCGGGACAGGGGATCGATGAGCAGTTCTTC. As protein: CASSPPGQGIDEQFF.

This sequence joins TRBV4-3 and TRBJ2-6, with D possibly TRBD2 on 5 matching bases. This CDR3 has 18 residues. V was trimmed by 0 bases and J by 0 bases, leaving 12 bases between them. Germline V gene data show CDR1 as LGHNA and CDR2 as YSLEER. Written as DNA, the CDR3 is TGCGCCAGCAGCCAAGAGGTAGCGCAAAGCTCTGGGGCCAACGTCCTGACTTTC. Encoded protein: CASSQEVAQSSGANVLTF.

The chain recombines TRBV14 with TRBJ1-1; TRBD1 matches 10 bases. V lost 3 bases to trimming and J lost 3 bases; unmatched junction nucleotides: 10. Germline CDR1 reads SGHDN; CDR2 reads FVKESK. The CDR3 runs 17 residues. CDR3 protein: CASSHRTGGIVDTEAFF. DNA of the CDR3: TGTGCCAGCAGCCACCGGACAGGGGGAATAGTAGACACTGAAGCTTTCTTT. The full variable domain, rest sourced from reference TRBV14 and TRBJ1-1, is EAGVTQFPSHSVIEKGQTVTLRCDPISGHDNLYWYRRVMGKEIKFLLHFVKESKQDESGMPNNRFLAERTGGTYSTLKVQPAELEDSGVYFCASSHRTGGIVDTEAFFGQGTRLTVV.

The chain carries TRBV28 and TRBJ1-2; D is perhaps TRBD1 (5 bases). Germline assignment: CDR1 MDHEN and CDR2 SYDVKM. V lost 4 bases, J lost 3 bases, and 6 bases lay in between. The CDR3 extends over 12 amino acids. CDR3 protein: CASSWGDYGYTF. The CDR3 DNA is TGTGCCAGCAGTTGGGGCGACTATGGCTACACCTTC.